This T cell receptor beta chain was sequenced in a study of T cell clonality in common variable immunodeficiency. CDR3 size: 18 residues. V lost 5 bases to trimming and J lost 4 bases, with 23 bases between them. Germline V gene lookup returns CDR1 SGHVS and CDR2 FNYEAQ. This clone was seen repeatedly, ten times or more. No antigen is known for it. Read coverage stops 3 residues before the CDR3 terminus; the germline J gene supplies the remainder. Blood samples were heparinized, about 4.5 to 8 ml per donor. Study conclusions and caveats: Links between repertoire features and CVID complications were heterogeneity-limited. The cause of increased CVID clonality remains unclear without subpopulation sequencing.

Sequencing input was equivalent genomic DNA from CVID and controls. Sequencing was performed with immunoSEQ multiplex PCR; in TCRdb, only in-frame clones are kept and a portion is missing. The record shows 25,000 to 40,000 clones for this sample, with no singletons present. The sequence was obtained from a person aged 18 to 70 in good health. The sample was peripheral blood mononuclear cells. V usage is TRBV7-6 and J usage is TRBJ2-2; the D gene is possibly TRBD1 (6 bases). The CDR3 DNA, read in part, is TGTGCCAGCAGCCCCCGATTACAGGGTTTCATGGGCACCGGGGAG. Amino acids: CASSPRLQGFMGTGE. The full CDR3 protein is CASSPRLQGFMGTGELFF.